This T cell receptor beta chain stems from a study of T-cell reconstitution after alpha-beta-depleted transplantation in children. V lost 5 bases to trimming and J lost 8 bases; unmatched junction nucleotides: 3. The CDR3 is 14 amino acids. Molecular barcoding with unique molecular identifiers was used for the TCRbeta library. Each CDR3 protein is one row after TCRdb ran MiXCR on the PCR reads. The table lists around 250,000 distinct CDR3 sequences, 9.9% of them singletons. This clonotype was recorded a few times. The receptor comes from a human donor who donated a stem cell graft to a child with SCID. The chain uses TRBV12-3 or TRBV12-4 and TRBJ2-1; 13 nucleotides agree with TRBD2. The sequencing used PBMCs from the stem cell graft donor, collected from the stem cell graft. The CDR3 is CASSGLAGVDEQFF. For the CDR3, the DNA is TGTGCCAGCAGTGGACTAGCGGGGGTGGATGAGCAGTTCTTC.